A single count supports the clone carrying this T cell receptor beta chain. What it binds is unknown. This entry belongs to a study of shared clonotypes between healthy human individuals. Study results and limitations: Larger estimated richness was generally seen in naive subsets than in memory subsets.

TCRdb's copy holds only in-frame clones and misses some; the assay was immunoSEQ multiplex PCR. The sample has a few hundred thousand clones; 95% to 98% are singletons. Germline-derived CDR1 and CDR2 are MDHEN and SYDVKM. This CDR3 has 15 amino acids. Trimming removed 5 bases from V and 3 bases from J; junction bases left unmatched: 9. This TCR derives from a woman aged 25 to 45 in good health. The sample comprised naive CD4+ T cells sorted from blood. Subset in this sample: CD45RA+ positively selected. This chain uses TRBV28 with TRBJ1-2, with 7 nucleotides matching TRBD1. CDR3 sequence (DNA): TGTGCCAGCAGTCCCGGACAGGCAAAGGACTATGGCTACACCTTC. This gives the protein CASSPGQAKDYGYTF.